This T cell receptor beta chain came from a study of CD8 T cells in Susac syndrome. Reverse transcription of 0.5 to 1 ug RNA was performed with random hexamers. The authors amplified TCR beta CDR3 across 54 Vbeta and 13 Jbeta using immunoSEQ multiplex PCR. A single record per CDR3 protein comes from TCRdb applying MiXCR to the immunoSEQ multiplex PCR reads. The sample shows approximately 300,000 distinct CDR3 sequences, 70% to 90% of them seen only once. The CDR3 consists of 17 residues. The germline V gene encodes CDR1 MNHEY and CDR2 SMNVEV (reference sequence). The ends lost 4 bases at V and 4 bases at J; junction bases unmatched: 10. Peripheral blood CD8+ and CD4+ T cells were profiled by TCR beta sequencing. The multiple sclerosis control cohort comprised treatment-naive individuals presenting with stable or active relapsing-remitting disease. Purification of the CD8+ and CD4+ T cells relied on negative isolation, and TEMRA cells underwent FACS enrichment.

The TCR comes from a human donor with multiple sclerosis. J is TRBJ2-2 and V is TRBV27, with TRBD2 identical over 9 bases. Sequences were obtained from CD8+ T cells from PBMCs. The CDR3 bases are TGTGCCAGCAGTTCCCTCCTTAGCGGGAGTACCACCGGGGAGCTGTTTTTT. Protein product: CASSSLLSGSTTGELFF.